This T cell receptor beta chain was captured in a study of OX40 agonist ivuxolimab in advanced cancers. This CDR3 has 14 residues. Germline lookup yields CDR1 MGHRA and CDR2 YSYEKL. V was cut by 8 bases and J by 2 bases, with 14 bases left in between. The repertoire was sequenced with immunoSEQ multiplex PCR; TCRdb's copy has only in-frame clones and lacks some. The table records about 100,000 clones, about nine tenths of them present only once. The receptor was derived from an adult with an advanced solid tumor such as melanoma, head and neck, liver or kidney cancer. Sequenced material: CD4+ or CD8+ T cells sorted from blood, taken in a trial of the OX40 agonist ivuxolimab. This chain uses TRBV4-1 with TRBJ2-3; D tentatively fits TRBD1 or TRBD2 (5 bases each). CDR3 amino acids: CASSGLATTDTQYF. CDR3 in DNA: TGCGCCAGCTCGGGGCTAGCTACCACAGATACGCAGTATTTT.